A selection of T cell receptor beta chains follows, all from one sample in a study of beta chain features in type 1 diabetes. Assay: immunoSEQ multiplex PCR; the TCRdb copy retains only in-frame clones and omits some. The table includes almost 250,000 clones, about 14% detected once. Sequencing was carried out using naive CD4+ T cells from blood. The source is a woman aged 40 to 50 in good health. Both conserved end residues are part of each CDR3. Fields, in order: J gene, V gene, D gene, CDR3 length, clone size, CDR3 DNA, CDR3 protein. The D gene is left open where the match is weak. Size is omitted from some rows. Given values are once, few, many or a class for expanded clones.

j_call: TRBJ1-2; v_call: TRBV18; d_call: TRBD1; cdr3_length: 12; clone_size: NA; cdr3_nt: TGTGCCAGCTCACCAGCGTCTCGGACAGGGGCCTTC; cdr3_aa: CASSPASRTGAF
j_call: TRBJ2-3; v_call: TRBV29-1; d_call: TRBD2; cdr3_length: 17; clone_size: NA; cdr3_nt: TGCAGCGTTGAAGATCCCCTAGCGGGGGGATCGTCAGATACGCAGTATTTT; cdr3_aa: CSVEDPLAGGSSDTQYF
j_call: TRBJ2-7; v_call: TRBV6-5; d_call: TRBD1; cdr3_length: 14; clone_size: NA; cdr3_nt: TGTGCCAGCAGTTACTTTACAGGGGCCTACGAGCAGTACTTC; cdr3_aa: CASSYFTGAYEQYF
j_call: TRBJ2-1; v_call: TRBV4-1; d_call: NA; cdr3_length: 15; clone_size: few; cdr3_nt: TGCGCCAGCAGCCTAGGGGGTCAGTCCTACAATGAGCAGTTCTTC; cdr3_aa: CASSLGGQSYNEQFF
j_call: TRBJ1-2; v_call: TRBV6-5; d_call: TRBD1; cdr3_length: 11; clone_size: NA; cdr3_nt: TGTGCCAGCGGACAGGGATATGGCTACACCTTC; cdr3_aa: CASGQGYGYTF
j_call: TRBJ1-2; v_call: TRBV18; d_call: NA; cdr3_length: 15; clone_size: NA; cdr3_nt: TGTGCCAGCTCACCTGTGACGGGGGAGAACTATGGCTACACCTTC; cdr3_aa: CASSPVTGENYGYTF
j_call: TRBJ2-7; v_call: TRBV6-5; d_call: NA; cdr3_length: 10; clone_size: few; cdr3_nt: TGTGCCAGCAGTCGGCGCGGAGAATTCTTC; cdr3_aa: CASSRRGEFF
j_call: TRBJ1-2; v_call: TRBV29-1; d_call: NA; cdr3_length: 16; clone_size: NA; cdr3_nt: TGCAGCGTTGGTTGGGGCCAGGGAAGACCTAACTATGGCTACACCTTC; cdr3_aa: CSVGWGQGRPNYGYTF
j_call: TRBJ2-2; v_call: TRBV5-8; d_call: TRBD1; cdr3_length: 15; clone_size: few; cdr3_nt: TGTGCCAGCAGCTTGGGGCACAGGGGTGTCGGGGAGCTGTTTTTT; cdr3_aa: CASSLGHRGVGELFF
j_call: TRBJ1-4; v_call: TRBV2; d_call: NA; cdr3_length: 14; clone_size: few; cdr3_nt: TGTGCCACGAAACGGGGCAGGGAGGAGGAAAAACTGTTTTTT; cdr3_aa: CATKRGREEEKLFF
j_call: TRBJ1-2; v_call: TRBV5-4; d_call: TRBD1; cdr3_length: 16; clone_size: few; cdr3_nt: TGTGCCAGCAGCTTGGACACGGGACAGATTAGCGAAGGCTACACCTTC; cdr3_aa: CASSLDTGQISEGYTF